This passage covers 2 T cell receptor beta chains from one sample sequenced in a study of Ad26.COV2.S vaccination and SARS-CoV-2 variants. Specified treatment: 19 received Ad26.COV2.S at low or high dose, single or two shots; roughly 5 received placebo; per-sample allocation not given. Day 63 following the first vaccine or placebo injection was when the samples were taken. Clones were sequenced by immunoSEQ multiplex PCR, and TCRdb holds only the in-frame ones, with some missing. The sample holds roughly 680,000 clones; about 89% are singletons and the top ten take around 1.4%. Source: peripheral blood, taken in a trial of Ad26.COV2.S vaccine versus placebo. All receptors come from a person between 18 and 60 years old who received the Ad26.COV2.S COVID-19 vaccine or a placebo.

A single count supports this clone. The gene calls are TRBV5-1 and TRBJ2-7; the match to TRBD2 covers 9 bases. CDR3 length equals 14 residues. V lost 5 bases to trimming and J lost 5 bases; unmatched junction nucleotides: 8. Germline CDR1 SGHRS, CDR2 YFSETQ. The chain's CDR3 is CASRGSGGSHEQYF. The CDR3 DNA sequence: TGCGCCAGCAGAGGTAGCGGGGGAAGTCACGAGCAGTACTTC.

The V and J genes are TRBV19 and TRBJ1-2; TRBD1 might be the D (5 bases). The CDR3 sequence is 16 residues long. The V end lost 6 bases, the J end lost 4 bases, and 21 bases lay between the germline ends. Germline V lookup: CDR1 LNHDA, CDR2 SQIVND (reference sequence). CDR3: CASSAGGMVPTYGYTF. The CDR3 nucleotides read TGTGCCAGTAGCGCTGGGGGGATGGTCCCCACCTATGGCTACACCTTC.